Listed below are T cell receptor beta chains from one sample, sequenced in a study of T cells in localized non-small cell lung cancer. Assay: immunoSEQ multiplex PCR; the TCRdb copy retains only in-frame clones and omits some. The sample records some 28,000 clones, approximately 90% being singletons. The sample consisted of peripheral blood, taken before any cancer treatment. All receptors come from an older male donor with stage I lung adenocarcinoma. Each CDR3 is given with its conserved first and last residue. D genes are given only for firm matches. Some rows mark clone size as missing; the rest say once, few, many or name a class of expanded clone.

>TRBJ2-2|TRBV5-4|.|.
TGTGCCAGCAGCTTGGATGCAGGGGCGAACACCGGGGAGCTGTTTTTT
CASSLDAGANTGELFF
>TRBJ2-2|TRBV29-1|.|TRBD1
TGCAGCGTTGTAGTACAGGGGTTTGGAACCGGGGAGCTGTTTTTT
CSVVVQGFGTGELFF
>TRBJ2-4|TRBV5-1|few|.
TGCGCCAGCAGCTTGGCGACGGGGCAAAACATTCAGTACTTC
CASSLATGQNIQYF
>TRBJ1-3|TRBV19|.|.
TGTGCCAGTATACCCGGGTCTGGAAACACCATATATTTT
CASIPGSGNTIYF
>TRBJ2-3|TRBV2|.|TRBD2
TGTGCCAGCACCGTACTAGCGGGGGGAGATACGCAGTATTTT
CASTVLAGGDTQYF
>TRBJ2-1|TRBV5-4|few|TRBD2
TGTGCCAGCAGGGGGGACACCGGGACTAGCGGGGCGGGAGAGCAGTTCTTC
CASRGDTGTSGAGEQFF
>TRBJ2-1|TRBV11-3|.|TRBD1
TGTGCCAGCAGCTTAGGGGAGGGGACAGGGGCCTACAATGAGCAGTTCTTC
CASSLGEGTGAYNEQFF
>TRBJ1-3|TRBV7-4|.|.
TGTGCCAGCAGCTTTATCAGTTTGGGCTCTGGAAACACCATATATTTT
CASSFISLGSGNTIYF
>TRBJ1-1|TRBV30|few|.
TGTGCCTCAAGTAATTTGAACACTGAAGCTTTCTTT
CASSNLNTEAFF
>TRBJ1-4|TRBV6-5|.|.
TGTGCCAGCAGTTACGGGGAGGGGTCTGAAAAACTGTTTTTT
CASSYGEGSEKLFF